The TCR beta chain described here comes from a study of CD8 T cells in ankylosing spondylitis. The study, taken as a whole, reports: Certain motif variants had earlier appeared in reactive arthritis synovial fluid and blood. About 8 highly homologous variants formed a TCR beta motif that appeared characteristic of ankylosing spondylitis blood. Researchers reportedly found disease-linked clones significantly enriched in matched ankylosing spondylitis synovial fluid. Disease-linked clones displayed a CD8+ phenotype and appeared relatively rarely in peripheral blood.

Of note for this clonotype: No antigen is known for it.

TCRdb ran MiXCR on the 5' RACE reads and lists one entry per CDR3 protein. The top ten clones hold about 15% of a sample with 150,000 to 200,000 distinct CDR3 sequences, around a tenth of them seen once. Losses at the gene ends were 10 bases for V and 4 bases for J; bases not matched to a gene: 16. Germline CDR1 reads SNHLY; CDR2 reads FYNNEI. CDR3 length: 15 residues. The chain joins TRBV2 to TRBJ2-7; 7 nucleotides align to TRBD1. Material for sequencing was blood, either unsorted or a sorted T cell fraction (not recorded which). This clonotype originated in a female donor with ankylosing spondylitis or in good health (not recorded which). The CDR3 sequence: CATIPQGGQTYEQYF. DNA of the CDR3: TGTGCCACCATACCCCAAGGGGGACAGACTTACGAGCAGTACTTC. The complete variable domain, with remaining parts taken from reference TRBV2 and TRBJ2-7, reads EPEVTQTPSHQVTQMGQEVILRCVPISNHLYFYWYRQILGQKVEFLVSFYNNEISEKSEIFDDQFSVERPDGSNFTLKIRSTKLEDSAMYFCATIPQGGQTYEQYFGPGTRLTVT.